This T cell receptor (beta chain) was obtained from a study of T cells in Graves' hyperthyroidism and ophthalmopathy. It was RNA transcripts that yielded the amplified TCR beta CDR3 regions. The TCR CDR3 first-round RT-PCR relied on the HTBI primer set. MiXCR, applied by TCRdb to the multiplex PCR reads, yields one record per CDR3 protein. The sample has about 320,000 distinct CDR3 sequences, around 17% seen once. This CDR3 is built from 13 residues. Trimming took 3 bases from V and 6 from J; bases not matched to a gene: 6. The germline V gene encodes CDR1 SQVTM and CDR2 ANQGSEA. Patients with uncontrolled infections, other autoimmune diseases, pregnancy or lactation were excluded. Thyroid ultrasound and orbital computed tomography, with clinical symptoms and serum thyroxine and TRAb, informed diagnoses.

Sample: blood. The chain recombines TRBV29-1 with TRBJ1-2, with 8 positions matching TRBD1. The TCR originated in a man younger than 45 with Graves' hyperthyroidism. CDR3 in amino acids: CSVDATGVHGYTF. The CDR3 DNA reads TGCAGCGTTGATGCGACAGGGGTCCATGGCTACACCTTC. The full variable domain, rest sourced from reference TRBV29-1 and TRBJ1-2, is SAVISQKPSRDICQRGTSLTIQCQVDSQVTMMFWYRQQPGQSLTLIATANQGSEATYESGFVIDKFPISRPNLTFSTLTVSNMSPEDSSIYLCSVDATGVHGYTFGSGTRLTVV.